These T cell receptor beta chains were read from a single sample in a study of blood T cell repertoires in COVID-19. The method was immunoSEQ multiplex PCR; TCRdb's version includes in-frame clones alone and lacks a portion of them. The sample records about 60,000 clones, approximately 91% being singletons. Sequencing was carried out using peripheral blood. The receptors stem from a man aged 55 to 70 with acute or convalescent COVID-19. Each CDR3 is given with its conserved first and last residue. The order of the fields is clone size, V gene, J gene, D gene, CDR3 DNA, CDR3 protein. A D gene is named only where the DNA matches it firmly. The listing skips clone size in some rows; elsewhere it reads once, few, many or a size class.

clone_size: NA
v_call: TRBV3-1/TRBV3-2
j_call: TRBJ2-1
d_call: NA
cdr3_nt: TGTGCCAGCACCGGACGGGAGTTAGGTGGTGAGCAGTTCTTC
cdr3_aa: CASTGRELGGEQFF

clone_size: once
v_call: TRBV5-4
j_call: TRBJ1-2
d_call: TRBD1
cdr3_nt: TGTGCCAGCAGCTTCCTGGACAGGACCAACTATGGCTACACCTTC
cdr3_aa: CASSFLDRTNYGYTF

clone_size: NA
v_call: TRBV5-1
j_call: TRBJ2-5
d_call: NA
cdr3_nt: TGCGCCAGCAGCTTGGGTTCGGGACTGGAGACCCAGTACTTC
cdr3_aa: CASSLGSGLETQYF

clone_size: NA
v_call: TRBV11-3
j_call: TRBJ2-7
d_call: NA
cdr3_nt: TGTGCCAGCAGCTTAGGGGGGGACCGCTCCTACGAGCAGTACTTC
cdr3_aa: CASSLGGDRSYEQYF

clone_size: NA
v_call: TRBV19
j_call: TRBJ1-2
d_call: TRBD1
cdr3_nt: TGTGCCAGCCGGACAGGGCACTCTAACTATGGCTACACCTTC
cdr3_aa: CASRTGHSNYGYTF

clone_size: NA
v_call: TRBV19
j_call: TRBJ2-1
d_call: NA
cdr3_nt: TGTGCCAGTAGTATCCCCGGAGGTGAGCAGTTCTTC
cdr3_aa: CASSIPGGEQFF

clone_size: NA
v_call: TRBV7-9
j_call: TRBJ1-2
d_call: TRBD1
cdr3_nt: TGTGCCAGCAGCTTAGCCGACAGGGCCTTTTTAGCCGGTGGCTACACCTTC
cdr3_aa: CASSLADRAFLAGGYTF

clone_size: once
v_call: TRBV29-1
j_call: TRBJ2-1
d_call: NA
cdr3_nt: TGCAGCGTTGAAGGCGACATCTACAATGAGCAGTTCTTC
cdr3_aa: CSVEGDIYNEQFF

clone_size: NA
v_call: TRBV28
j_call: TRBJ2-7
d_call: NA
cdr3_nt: TGTGCCAGCAATCGGGGATTCCCCTACGAGCAGTACTTC
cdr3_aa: CASNRGFPYEQYF

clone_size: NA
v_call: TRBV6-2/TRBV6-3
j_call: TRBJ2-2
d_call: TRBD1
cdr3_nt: TGTGCCAGCAGCGACCGGGACAGGGGGCGTACGAACACCGGGGAGCTGTTTTTT
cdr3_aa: CASSDRDRGRTNTGELFF

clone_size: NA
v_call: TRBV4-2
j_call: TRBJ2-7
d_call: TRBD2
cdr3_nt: TGTGCCAGCAGCCAAGATAAAGCGGGAGACCTGTCCAAGCAGTACTTC
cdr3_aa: CASSQDKAGDLSKQYF

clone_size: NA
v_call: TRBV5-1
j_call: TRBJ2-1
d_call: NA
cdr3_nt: TGCGCCAGCAGCCAGGGGCGCGGGAGCTCCTACAATGAGCAGTTCTTC
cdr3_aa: CASSQGRGSSYNEQFF

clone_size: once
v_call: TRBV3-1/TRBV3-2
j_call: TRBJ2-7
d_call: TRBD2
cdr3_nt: TGTGCCAGCAGCCTGCGGACTAGCGGGATCTCCGAGCAGTACTTC
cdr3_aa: CASSLRTSGISEQYF

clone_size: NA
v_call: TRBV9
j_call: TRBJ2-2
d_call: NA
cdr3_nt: TGTGCCAGCAGCGTAGGCAGGGGGGTTGCCGGGGAGCTGTTTTTT
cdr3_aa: CASSVGRGVAGELFF

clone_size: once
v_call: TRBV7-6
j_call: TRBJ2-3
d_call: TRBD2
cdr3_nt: TGTGCCAGCAGCCTTAGGACTAGCGGGAGTACAGATACGCAGTATTTT
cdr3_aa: CASSLRTSGSTDTQYF

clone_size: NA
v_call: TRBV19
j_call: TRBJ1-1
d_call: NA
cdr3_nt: TGTGCCAGTAGTATAGTGGAGGCGAACACTGAAGCTTTCTTT
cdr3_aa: CASSIVEANTEAFF

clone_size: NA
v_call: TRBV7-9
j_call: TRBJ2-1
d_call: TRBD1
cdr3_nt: TGTGCCAGCAGCTTTTCTACAGGGGAAGCGGCCTACAATGAGCAGTTCTTC
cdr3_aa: CASSFSTGEAAYNEQFF

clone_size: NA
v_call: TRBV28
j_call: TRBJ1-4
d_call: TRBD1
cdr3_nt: TGTGCCACAAACTCCAGGGGGCTCGGTGAAAAACTGTTTTTT
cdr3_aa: CATNSRGLGEKLFF

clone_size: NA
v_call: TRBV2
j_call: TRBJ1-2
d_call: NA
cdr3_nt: TGTGCCAGCAGCGCCCAACAGGGAGCCTATGGCTACACCTTC
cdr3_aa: CASSAQQGAYGYTF

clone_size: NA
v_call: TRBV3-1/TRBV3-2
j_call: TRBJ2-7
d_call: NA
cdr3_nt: TGTGCCCGGCGGAGCCCCGAGCAGTACTTC
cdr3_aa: CARRSPEQYF

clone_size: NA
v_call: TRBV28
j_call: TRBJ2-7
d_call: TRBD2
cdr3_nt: TGTGCCATCATGGGCGGACTAGCGGGAGCGGGGGGACCCTACGAGCAGTACTTC
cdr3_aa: CAIMGGLAGAGGPYEQYF

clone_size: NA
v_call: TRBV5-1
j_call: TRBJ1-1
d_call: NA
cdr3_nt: TGCGCCAGCAGCGCGGCCCAAGGGAACACTGAAGCTTTCTTT
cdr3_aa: CASSAAQGNTEAFF

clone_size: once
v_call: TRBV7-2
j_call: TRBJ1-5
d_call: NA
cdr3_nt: TGTGCCAGCAGCCCCGGACAGTATGGTCAGCCCCAGCATTTT
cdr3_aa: CASSPGQYGQPQHF

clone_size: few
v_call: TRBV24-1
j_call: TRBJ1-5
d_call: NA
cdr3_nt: TGTGCCACCAGTGGGGGACTTATGGATCAGCCCCAGCATTTT
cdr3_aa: CATSGGLMDQPQHF

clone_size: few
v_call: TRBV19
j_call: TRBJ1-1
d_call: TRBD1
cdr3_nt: TGTGCCAGTAGGACACAGGGGGCTAACACTGAAGCTTTCTTT
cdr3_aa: CASRTQGANTEAFF

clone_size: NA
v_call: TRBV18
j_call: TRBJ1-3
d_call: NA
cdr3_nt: TGTGCCAGCTCACCGGGGGCGGACTCTGGAAACACCATATATTTT
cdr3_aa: CASSPGADSGNTIYF